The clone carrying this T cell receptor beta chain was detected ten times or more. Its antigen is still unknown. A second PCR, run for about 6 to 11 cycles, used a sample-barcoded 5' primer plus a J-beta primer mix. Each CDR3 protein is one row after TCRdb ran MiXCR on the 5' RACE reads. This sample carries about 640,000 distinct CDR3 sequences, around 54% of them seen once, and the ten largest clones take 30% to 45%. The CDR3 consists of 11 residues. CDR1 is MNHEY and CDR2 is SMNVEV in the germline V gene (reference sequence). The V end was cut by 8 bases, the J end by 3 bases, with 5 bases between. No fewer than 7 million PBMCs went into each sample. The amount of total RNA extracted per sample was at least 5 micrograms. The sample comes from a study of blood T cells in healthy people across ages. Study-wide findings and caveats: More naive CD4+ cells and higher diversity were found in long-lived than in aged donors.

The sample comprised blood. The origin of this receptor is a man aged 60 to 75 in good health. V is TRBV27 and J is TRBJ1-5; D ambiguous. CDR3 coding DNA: TGTGCCAGCTCAAACAATCAGCCCCAGCATTTT. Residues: CASSNNQPQHF.